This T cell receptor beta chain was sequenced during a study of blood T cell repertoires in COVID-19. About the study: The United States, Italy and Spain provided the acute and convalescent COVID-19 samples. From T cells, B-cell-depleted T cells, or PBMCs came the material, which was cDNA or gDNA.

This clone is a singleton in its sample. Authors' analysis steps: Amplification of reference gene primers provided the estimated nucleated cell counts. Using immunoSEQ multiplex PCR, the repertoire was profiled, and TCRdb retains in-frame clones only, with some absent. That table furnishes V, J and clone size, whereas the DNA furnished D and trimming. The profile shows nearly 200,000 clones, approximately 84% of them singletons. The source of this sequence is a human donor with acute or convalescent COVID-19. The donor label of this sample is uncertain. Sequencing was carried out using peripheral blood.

The CDR3 spells CASTLGVIMGQPQHF. Written as DNA, the CDR3 is TGTGCCAGTACCCTGGGAGTAATTATGGGTCAGCCCCAGCATTTT. The V gene is TRBV19, the J gene TRBJ1-5; D remains ambiguous. Trimming shortened V by 7 bases and J by 6 bases, and 19 bases separated the two germline ends. This CDR3 contains 15 residues. Germline CDR1 reads LNHDA; CDR2 reads SQIVND (reference sequence).